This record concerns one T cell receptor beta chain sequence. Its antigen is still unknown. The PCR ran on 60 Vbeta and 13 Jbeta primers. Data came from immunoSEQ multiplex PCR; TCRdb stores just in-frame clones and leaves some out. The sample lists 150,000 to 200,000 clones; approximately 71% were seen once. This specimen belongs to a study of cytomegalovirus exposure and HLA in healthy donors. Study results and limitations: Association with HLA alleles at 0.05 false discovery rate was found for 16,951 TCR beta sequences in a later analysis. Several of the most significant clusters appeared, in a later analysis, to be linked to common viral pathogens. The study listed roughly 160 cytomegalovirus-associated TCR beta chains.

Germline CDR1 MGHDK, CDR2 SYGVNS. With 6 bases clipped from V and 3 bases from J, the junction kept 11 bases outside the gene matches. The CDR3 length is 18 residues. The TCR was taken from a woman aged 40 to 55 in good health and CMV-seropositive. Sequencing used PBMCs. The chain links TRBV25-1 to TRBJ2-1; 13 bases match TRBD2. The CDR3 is CASRGPTSGRTHYNEQFF. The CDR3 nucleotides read TGTGCCAGCAGGGGCCCGACTAGCGGGAGGACTCACTACAATGAGCAGTTCTTC.